These T cell receptor beta chains were read from a single sample in a study of Graves' ophthalmopathy and Graves' hyperthyroidism. TCRdb re-called the multiplex PCR reads with MiXCR, one entry per CDR3 protein. Among about 1.1 million distinct CDR3 sequences listed, about 35% were seen once. Sequenced input: peripheral blood or thyroid tissue (not recorded which). The receptors derive from an adult man with Graves' hyperthyroidism. Each CDR3 is given without its conserved first and last residue. Each record gives: J gene, CDR3 length, V gene, clone size, CDR3 protein. Rows may omit the clone size; those that give it use once, few, many or a size class.

J gene: TRBJ2-7; CDR3 length: 11; V gene: TRBV7-2; clone size: -; CDR3 protein: ASSRTSSYGQY
J gene: TRBJ1-1; CDR3 length: 11; V gene: TRBV7-2; clone size: many; CDR3 protein: ASSFWRDTEAF
J gene: TRBJ2-5; CDR3 length: 11; V gene: TRBV12-3/TRBV12-4; clone size: -; CDR3 protein: ASRGQLQDTQY
J gene: TRBJ2-7; CDR3 length: 11; V gene: TRBV2; clone size: many; CDR3 protein: ASSKDGAYEQY
J gene: TRBJ2-5; CDR3 length: 14; V gene: TRBV7-9; clone size: -; CDR3 protein: ASSLIGGTGGETQY
J gene: TRBJ2-7; CDR3 length: 13; V gene: TRBV14; clone size: -; CDR3 protein: ASSHTGRRSYEQY
J gene: TRBJ1-2; CDR3 length: 11; V gene: TRBV29-1; clone size: -; CDR3 protein: SLNGTEVYGYT
J gene: TRBJ1-6; CDR3 length: 12; V gene: TRBV25-1; clone size: -; CDR3 protein: ASARTNYNSPLH
J gene: TRBJ2-5; CDR3 length: 13; V gene: TRBV20-1; clone size: few; CDR3 protein: SAVQLAGGQETQY
J gene: TRBJ1-1; CDR3 length: 12; V gene: TRBV15; clone size: many; CDR3 protein: ATSSILLDTEAF
J gene: TRBJ1-1; CDR3 length: 12; V gene: TRBV19; clone size: -; CDR3 protein: ASSQELTVSSAF
J gene: TRBJ1-1; CDR3 length: 14; V gene: TRBV5-1; clone size: few; CDR3 protein: ASSLEPPQWGTEAF
J gene: TRBJ2-5; CDR3 length: 13; V gene: TRBV29-1; clone size: -; CDR3 protein: SVQSPYDSGKTQY
J gene: TRBJ1-2; CDR3 length: 12; V gene: TRBV10-3; clone size: -; CDR3 protein: AISQTGLDYGYT
J gene: TRBJ1-2; CDR3 length: 10; V gene: TRBV29-1; clone size: many; CDR3 protein: SVEGREGGYT
J gene: TRBJ1-3; CDR3 length: 13; V gene: TRBV12-3/TRBV12-4; clone size: -; CDR3 protein: ASSPREASGNTIY
J gene: TRBJ1-6; CDR3 length: 14; V gene: TRBV7-2; clone size: many; CDR3 protein: ASSSERQGSNSPLH
J gene: TRBJ1-4; CDR3 length: 12; V gene: TRBV6-5; clone size: many; CDR3 protein: ASNSGQPREKLF
J gene: TRBJ1-1; CDR3 length: 12; V gene: TRBV6-5; clone size: -; CDR3 protein: ASSGTVINTEAF
J gene: TRBJ2-2; CDR3 length: 13; V gene: TRBV6-1; clone size: -; CDR3 protein: ASRNPGLGSGELF
J gene: TRBJ2-2; CDR3 length: 11; V gene: TRBV29-1; clone size: many; CDR3 protein: SAEVQEHGELF
J gene: TRBJ2-2; CDR3 length: 12; V gene: TRBV20-1; clone size: -; CDR3 protein: SVKPGVFTGELF
J gene: TRBJ1-4; CDR3 length: 13; V gene: TRBV5-1; clone size: many; CDR3 protein: ASRPQGATNEKLF
J gene: TRBJ1-2; CDR3 length: 11; V gene: TRBV25-1; clone size: -; CDR3 protein: ASSARIVDGYT
J gene: TRBJ1-3; CDR3 length: 13; V gene: TRBV9; clone size: many; CDR3 protein: ASSVATGSGNTIY
J gene: TRBJ2-7; CDR3 length: 12; V gene: TRBV2; clone size: -; CDR3 protein: ASTPPGLGYEQY
J gene: TRBJ1-2; CDR3 length: 12; V gene: TRBV7-2; clone size: -; CDR3 protein: ASSLIGGNYGYT
J gene: TRBJ2-7; CDR3 length: 14; V gene: TRBV15; clone size: few; CDR3 protein: ATSREIGPGPYEQY
J gene: TRBJ1-1; CDR3 length: 12; V gene: TRBV25-1; clone size: -; CDR3 protein: ASSEYRGLGEAF
J gene: TRBJ1-3; CDR3 length: 10; V gene: TRBV7-6; clone size: many; CDR3 protein: ASGDPGNTIY
J gene: TRBJ1-1; CDR3 length: 13; V gene: TRBV9; clone size: -; CDR3 protein: ASSPPGTGIYEAF
J gene: TRBJ2-5; CDR3 length: 13; V gene: TRBV4-1; clone size: -; CDR3 protein: ASSQVVLAGEAQY
J gene: TRBJ2-7; CDR3 length: 13; V gene: TRBV7-2; clone size: few; CDR3 protein: ASSLGDRGYHEQY
J gene: TRBJ1-1; CDR3 length: 13; V gene: TRBV5-6; clone size: many; CDR3 protein: ASSLGPERNTEAF